This T cell receptor beta chain was profiled in a study of tumor and adjacent non-tumor tissue in lung cancer. Study details: Patients were aged about 31 to 85, about 10 men and roughly five women, stage I to III. Samples averaged around 4.2 million productive TCRbeta reads each. Study-level results: In normal lung, the top 100 clones were significantly more dominant than in tumor.

Germline V gene sequence: CDR1 SGHKS, CDR2 YYEKEE (reference sequence). V lost 7 bases and J lost 0, with 20 bases in between. This CDR3 region has 17 residues. RNA was extracted from bulk tissue without any cell sorting. Between August and November 2014, newly diagnosed, chemotherapy-naive lung cancer patients underwent thoracic surgery in China. As to this clonotype: Antigen specificity is unknown.

A modified ARM-PCR protocol with three rounds of nested PCR amplified TCRbeta. TCRdb called the multiplex PCR reads again in MiXCR, with one record for every CDR3 protein. The sample comprises fewer than 120,000 distinct CDR3 sequences, under 90% of which are singletons, and 20% to 25% rests with the top ten. V gene TRBV5-5 combines with J gene TRBJ2-1; the D gene could be TRBD1 or TRBD2 (5 bases each). The sample was lung tumor tissue. The TCR originated in a man in his 70s with non-small cell lung cancer. The CDR3 nucleotides read TGTGCCAGCTGTATGGCCTTCGGGGCTAGCTCCTACAATGAGCAGTTCTTC. This encodes CASCMAFGASSYNEQFF. Drawing the rest from reference TRBV5-5 and TRBJ2-1, the complete variable domain is DAGVTQSPTHLIKTRGQQVTLRCSPISGHKSVSWYQQVLGQGPQFIFQYYEKEERGRGNFPDRFSARQFPNYSSELNVNALLLGDSALYLCASCMAFGASSYNEQFFGPGTRLTVL.